The 10 T cell receptor beta chains reported below all come from one sample, sequenced in a study of blood T cells in healthy people across ages. The second PCR ran roughly 6 to 11 cycles with a sample-barcoded 5' primer and J-beta primers. From the 5' RACE reads, TCRdb called clonotypes with MiXCR, one entry per CDR3 protein. The sample consists of 1,300,000 or so distinct CDR3 sequences, approximately 59% of them appearing once. The sample was blood. These receptors were taken from a man aged 18 to 30 in good health.

V usage is TRBV29-1 and J usage is TRBJ1-2; no clear D. V was trimmed by 3 bases and J by 6 bases, leaving 14 bases between them. The CDR3 has 13 amino acids. The germline V gene has CDR1 SQVTM and CDR2 ANQGSEA. DNA for the CDR3: TGCAGCGTTGACTGGTGGGTCGGCAATGGCTACACCTTC. Protein product: CSVDWWVGNGYTF.

In its sample, this clonotype was seen a few times. The rearrangement links TRBV20-1 to TRBJ2-7; 7 bases map to TRBD1. The germline gives CDR1 DFQATT, CDR2 SNEGSKA (reference sequence). J gave up 3 bases and V 5 bases, and 10 bases lay outside the gene matches. The CDR3 has 14 residues. In nucleotides, the CDR3 is TGCAGTGCTTCCCCCCGGGACAGTTTCTACGAGCAGTACTTC. Translation gives CSASPRDSFYEQYF.

The V and J genes are TRBV7-8 and TRBJ2-7; D is uncertain. TRBJ2-5 explains the end of the DNA better; the J call may be wrong. The germline V gene has CDR1 SGHVS and CDR2 FQNEAQ. CDR3 length: 13 amino acids. The CDR3 spells CASGPSQLRTQYF. For the CDR3, the DNA is TGTGCCAGCGGCCCCAGCCAGCTTCGGACCCAGTACTTC.

This clonotype came up a few times. The genes are TRBV5-1 and TRBJ2-2; D might be TRBD1 or TRBD2, each matching 5 bases. V gave up 0 bases and J gave up 4 bases, with 10 bases separating them. The CDR3 covers 15 residues. Germline assignment: CDR1 SGHRS and CDR2 YFSETQ. The CDR3: CASSLGDRVTGELFF. The CDR3 bases are TGCGCCAGCAGCTTGGGGGACCGAGTCACCGGGGAGCTGTTTTTT.

The J gene is TRBJ1-1, the V gene TRBV6-1; unclear D gene. V was pared by 7 bases and J by 3 bases, with 12 bases between. This CDR3 comprises 13 residues. From germline, CDR1 is MNHNS and CDR2 SASEGT. In DNA, the CDR3 is TGTGCCAGCATGTGGGGAAAGTACACTGAAGCTTTCTTT. This sequence encodes CASMWGKYTEAFF.

The chain employs TRBV6-2 or TRBV6-3 and TRBJ2-5; a possible D gene is TRBD2 (5 bases). V was shortened by 0 bases and J by 5 bases, with 10 bases between the two germline ends. CDR3 length: 14 residues. Germline V lookup: CDR1 MNHEY, CDR2 SVGEGT. CDR3 DNA: TGTGCCAGCAGTTACTCGCGGGTATCGGAGACCCAGTACTTC. It yields the protein CASSYSRVSETQYF.

The V gene is TRBV7-9, the J gene TRBJ1-6, with D perhaps matching TRBD1 (6 bases). The length of the CDR3 is 15 residues. Germline CDR1 reads SEHNR; CDR2 reads FQNEAQ (reference sequence). The V end lost 5 bases, the J end lost 10 bases, and 18 bases lay between the germline ends. The CDR3 bases are TGTGCCAGCAGCGGACAAGGACAGTTTGGATCACCCCTCCACTTT. Its translation is CASSGQGQFGSPLHF.

The genes are TRBV7-2 and TRBJ2-2; 10 bases line up with TRBD2. J lost 1 base, V lost 4 bases, and 6 bases had no gene match. Germline CDR1 reads SGHTA; CDR2 reads FQGNSA. CDR3 size: 17 residues. This chain's CDR3 is CASSSLAGGWNTGELFF. Written as DNA, the CDR3 is TGTGCCAGCAGCTCCTTAGCGGGGGGCTGGAACACCGGGGAGCTGTTTTTT.

The J gene is TRBJ2-3, the V gene TRBV7-2; D is perhaps TRBD2 (5 bases). Germline V lookup: CDR1 SGHTA, CDR2 FQGNSA. V shed 2 bases and J shed 0 bases, with 6 bases lying between them. This CDR3 spans 14 amino acids. This chain's CDR3 is CASSLPGSTDTQYF. The CDR3 region has the DNA TGTGCCAGCAGCTTACCGGGGAGCACAGATACGCAGTATTTT.

The genes are TRBV20-1 and TRBJ2-1, with D uncertain. Trimming pared 2 bases from V and 0 bases from J, leaving 5 bases between. The germline CDR1 and CDR2 sequences are DFQATT and SNEGSKA (reference sequence). CDR3 length equals 13 residues. As DNA, the CDR3 is TGCAGTGCTAGAATTATCTCCTACAATGAGCAGTTCTTC. Translation: CSARIISYNEQFF.